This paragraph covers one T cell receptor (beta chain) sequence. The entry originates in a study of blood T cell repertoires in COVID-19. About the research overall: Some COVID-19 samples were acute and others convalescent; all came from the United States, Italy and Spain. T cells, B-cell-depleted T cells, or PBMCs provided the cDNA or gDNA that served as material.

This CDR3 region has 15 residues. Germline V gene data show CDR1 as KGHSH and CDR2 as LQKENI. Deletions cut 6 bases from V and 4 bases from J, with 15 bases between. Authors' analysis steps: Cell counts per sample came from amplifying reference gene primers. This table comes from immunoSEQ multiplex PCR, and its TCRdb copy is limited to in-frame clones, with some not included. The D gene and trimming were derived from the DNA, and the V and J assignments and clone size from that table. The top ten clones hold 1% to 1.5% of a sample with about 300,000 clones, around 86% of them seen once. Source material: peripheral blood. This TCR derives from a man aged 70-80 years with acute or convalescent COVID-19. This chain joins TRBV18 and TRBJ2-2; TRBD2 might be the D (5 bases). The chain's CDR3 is CASSQKAGSTGELFF. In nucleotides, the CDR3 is TGTGCCAGCTCCCAGAAAGCTGGGAGCACCGGGGAGCTGTTTTTT. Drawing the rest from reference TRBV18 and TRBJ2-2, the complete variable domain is NAGVMQNPRHLVRRRGQEARLRCSPMKGHSHVYWYRQLPEEGLKFMVYLQKENIIDESGMPKERFSAEFPKEGPSILRIQQVVRGDSAAYFCASSQKAGSTGELFFGEGSRLTVL.